This T cell receptor (beta chain) was identified in a study of molecular identifiers for immune sequencing clone quantification. Broader study findings: Clones above 20 RNA copies contained over 98% of effector molecules but under 1% of naive ones.

It was with previously described methods and listed TCR primers that bulk TCR libraries were made. TCRdb processed the PCR reads anew with MiXCR; each CDR3 protein has one entry. The sample carries approximately 63,000 distinct CDR3 sequences, 15% to 20% recorded once. The CDR3 has 12 residues. Germline V CDR1 and CDR2: KGHDR, SFDVKD. The V end was cut by 5 bases, the J end by 4 bases, with 5 bases between. At least ten counts were recorded for this clonotype. Its antigen remains unidentified. This clonotype was obtained from a human donor in good health. Some libraries in this study had Jurkat cell RNA spiked in. Material for sequencing was naive CD8+ T cells from blood, with Jurkat cell RNA spiked in. Described subset: FACS-sorted CD8+CD4-CCR7+CD45RA+ naive T cells. The chain recombines TRBV24-1 with TRBJ2-1; D unclear. For the CDR3, the DNA is TGTGCCACCAGTGCAGGTTACAATGAGCAGTTCTTC. It is translated as CATSAGYNEQFF.